This T cell receptor (beta chain) emerged from a study of radiotherapy plus CTLA-4 blockade in lung cancer. Regarding the study as a whole: Early blood T cell clone dynamics reportedly forecast response best, with interferon-beta. Tumor-derived TCR clones expanded in blood after radiotherapy plus ipilimumab.

As for this clone: Its antigen is undetermined.

Focal radiation and CTLA-4 blockade (ipilimumab) were tested in chemo-refractory metastatic non-small-cell lung cancer patients. There are 14 residues in the CDR3. Per the germline V gene, CDR1 is MNHNS and CDR2 is SASEGT. V gave up 5 bases and J gave up 3 bases; unmatched junction bases: 6. TCRdb's copy holds only in-frame clones and misses some; the assay was immunoSEQ multiplex PCR. The table has 40,000 to 45,000 clones, 70% to 80% seen once; the top ten hold roughly 10%. The sequences come from peripheral blood, collected from a patient treated with radiotherapy plus ipilimumab. The V call is TRBV6-1, the J call TRBJ2-5; 7 bases map to TRBD1. This receptor was identified in a human donor with non-small cell lung cancer who had stable disease on radiotherapy plus ipilimumab. CDR3 bases: TGTGCCAGCAGTCTGACAGGGCCAAAAGAGACCCAGTACTTC. This sequence encodes CASSLTGPKETQYF.